The 6 T cell receptor beta chains below all came from one sample that was sequenced in a study of beta chain features in type 1 diabetes. What was sequenced were expressed TCRB transcripts, since all of the isolated RNA had been reverse transcribed. Generated by immunoSEQ multiplex PCR, the TCRdb table keeps only in-frame clones and is missing some. The sample holds 130,000 to 150,000 clones; under 11% are singletons and the top ten take roughly 1.3%. The specimen sequenced was naive CD4+ T cells from blood. The receptors here all came from a man between 18 and 35 years old in good health.

Only a few counts were recorded for this clone. The chain has TRBV5-4 and TRBJ2-5; TRBD1 matches 7 bases. The end of the DNA aligns better with TRBJ2-7, so the J call may be wrong. The CDR3 consists of 15 residues. Per the germline V gene, CDR1 is SGHNT and CDR2 is YYREEE (reference sequence). The CDR3 protein is CASSRDSVSSYEQYF. CDR3 sequence (DNA): TGTGCCAGCAGCCGGGACAGCGTGAGCTCCTACGAGCAGTACTTC.

This clone was seen only a few times. The chain couples TRBV4-1 to TRBJ2-3, with D uncertain. The CDR3 length is 14 residues. CDR1 is MGHRA and CDR2 is YSYEKL in the germline V gene. Between the trimmed V and J ends, which lost 1 base and 2 bases, there was a span of 7 bases. Here the CDR3 DNA reads TGCGCCAGCAGCCAAGGGGCCCACACAGATACGCAGTATTTT. Its protein product is CASSQGAHTDTQYF.

The chain joins TRBV5-4 to TRBJ2-2; tentatively, D is TRBD1 (6 bases). The germline gives CDR1 SGHNT, CDR2 YYREEE (reference sequence). The CDR3 runs 15 residues. V shed 4 bases and J shed 6 bases, with 16 bases lying between them. The CDR3 bases are TGTGCCAGCAGCCGGGACGGTCAGGGGTCCGGGGAGCTGTTTTTT. Translated: CASSRDGQGSGELFF.

This clone was recorded only once. The chain carries TRBV30 and TRBJ1-5; 7 positions agree with TRBD1. Unmatched junction bases numbered 3, after V lost 3 bases and J lost 4 bases. The CDR3 consists of 13 residues. Per germline, CDR1 GTSNPN and CDR2 SVGIG (reference sequence). This CDR3 is CAWRGQANQPQHF. The CDR3 nucleotides read TGTGCCTGGAGAGGACAGGCGAATCAGCCCCAGCATTTT.

This clone was counted only a few times. The chain recombines TRBV5-4 with TRBJ2-5; D is undetermined. Germline CDR1 is SGHNT and CDR2 is YYREEE (reference sequence). Between the trimmed V and J ends, which lost 4 bases and 3 bases, there was a span of 7 bases. CDR3 length: 12 amino acids. The CDR3 region has the DNA TGTGCCAGCAGCCAATCTAAAGAGACCCAGTACTTC. This encodes CASSQSKETQYF.

This clone has ten or more counts. The chain joins TRBV28 to TRBJ2-5, with TRBD2 matching 9 bases. Trimming at V came to 6 bases and at J to 2 bases, leaving 13 bases not matched to a gene. The CDR3 covers 17 residues. Germline V CDR1 and CDR2: MDHEN, SYDVKM. In nucleotides, the CDR3 is TGTGCCAGCAGCCCCGGGGGAACTAGCGGGCCACAAGAGACCCAGTACTTC. It codes for CASSPGGTSGPQETQYF.